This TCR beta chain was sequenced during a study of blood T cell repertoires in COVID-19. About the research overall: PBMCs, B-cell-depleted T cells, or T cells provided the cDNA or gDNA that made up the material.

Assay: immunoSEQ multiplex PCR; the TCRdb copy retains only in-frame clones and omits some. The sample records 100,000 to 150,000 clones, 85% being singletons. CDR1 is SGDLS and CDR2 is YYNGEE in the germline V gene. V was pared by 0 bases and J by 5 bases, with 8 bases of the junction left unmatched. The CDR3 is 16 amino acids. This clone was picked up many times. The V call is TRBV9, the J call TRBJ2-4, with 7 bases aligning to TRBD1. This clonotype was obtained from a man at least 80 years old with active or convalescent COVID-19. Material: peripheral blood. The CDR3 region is CASSVGQGVGENIQYF. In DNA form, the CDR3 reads TGTGCCAGCAGCGTAGGCCAGGGGGTTGGAGAAAACATTCAGTACTTC.